One and the same sample provided the 13 T cell receptor beta chains below, sequenced in a study of a mutant IDH1 vaccine in newly diagnosed glioma (dated by TCRdb to the early 2020s). The library was made by the immunoSEQ multiplex PCR assay. The table comes from immuneACCESS by way of TCRdb, which keeps in-frame sequences with V and J called. Part of the clones is missing from these tables; in studies checked, under half for an unresolved V gene and the rest for unknown reasons. This sample lists approximately 92,000 clones; 80% were detected once. The top ten hold roughly 7% of the sample. The time point label corresponds to: baseline, week 1 (first vaccination visit). What this sample's treatment or condition label stands for: pre-vaccination baseline after standard-of-care therapy. This material consisted of PBMCs, taken from a glioma patient treated with radiotherapy, temozolomide or both. Source of these receptors: a man in his forties with glioma.

The sample holds a few counts of this clone. The chain couples TRBV10-1 to TRBJ2-7; D may match TRBD1 or TRBD2 (5 bases each). The V end was cut by 2 bases, the J end by 5 bases, with 13 bases between. CDR1 and CDR2 (germline): WNHNN, SYGVQD (reference sequence). The CDR3 sequence is 14 residues long. Here the CDR3 DNA reads TGCGCCAGCAGTGAGAACGTGGGGGTCAACGAGCAGTACTTC. Translated: CASSENVGVNEQYF.

The J gene is TRBJ1-2, the V gene TRBV4-3; tentative D call: TRBD1 (5 bases). V lost 0 bases, J lost 4 bases, and 12 bases lay in between. This CDR3 is built from 15 residues. CDR1 is LGHNA, CDR2 YSLEER, per germline. CDR3 bases: TGCGCCAGCAGCCAAGATAGTAGGGGAAGCTATGGCTACACCTTC. It translates to CASSQDSRGSYGYTF.

The chain has TRBV25-1 and TRBJ1-6; a weak D match, TRBD1 (5 bases). Deletions cut 1 base from V and 8 bases from J, with 12 bases between. CDR1 is MGHDK, CDR2 SYGVNS, per germline. The CDR3 totals 15 residues. CDR3 nucleotide sequence: TGTGCCAGCAGTGAATCAGGGAGTCGGTATTCACCCCTCCACTTT. Protein: CASSESGSRYSPLHF.

The rearrangement links TRBV19 to TRBJ1-2; D ambiguous. There are 12 residues in the CDR3. V was shortened by 5 bases and J by 2 bases, with 6 bases between the two germline ends. Germline V gene sequence: CDR1 LNHDA, CDR2 SQIVND (reference sequence). The CDR3 loop is CASSPRNYGYTF. CDR3 in DNA: TGTGCCAGTAGTCCACGGAACTATGGCTACACCTTC.

V is TRBV5-1 and J is TRBJ1-4, with D possibly being TRBD1 (5 bases). This CDR3 has 14 amino acids. The V gene's germline CDR1 is SGHRS and CDR2 YFSETQ. V lost 0 bases, J lost 4 bases, and 7 bases lay in between. CDR3 bases: TGCGCCAGCAGCTTGGAGGGGATTAATGAAAAACTGTTTTTT. Amino acid sequence: CASSLEGINEKLFF.

This clone appeared a few times. The genes are TRBV6-5 and TRBJ1-1, with TRBD1 matching over 7 bases. V dropped 6 bases and J dropped 5; count of bases not matched to a gene: 12. The V gene's germline CDR1 is MNHEY and CDR2 SVGAGI. There are 15 residues in the CDR3. The CDR3 nucleotides are TGTGCCAGCAGGAACCGACAGGGTTCGAGGACTGAAGCTTTCTTT. Its translation: CASRNRQGSRTEAFF.

The chain recombines TRBV5-1 with TRBJ2-3; 9 bases map to TRBD2. V lost 5 bases and J lost 2; bases outside the gene matches: 9. The CDR3 extends over 16 amino acids. The germline V gene encodes CDR1 SGHRS and CDR2 YFSETQ. In nucleotides, the CDR3 is TGCGCCAGCAGAGATGGGGGACTAGCAGACACAGATACGCAGTATTTT. Residues: CASRDGGLADTDTQYF.

The CDR3 loop reads CASRKGGSGNTIYF. For the CDR3, the DNA is TGTGCCAGCAGGAAGGGAGGATCTGGAAACACCATATATTTT. This chain uses TRBV6-1 with TRBJ1-3; no clear D gene. CDR1 is MNHNS and CDR2 is SASEGT in the germline V gene. CDR3 size: 14 residues. Deletions cut 6 bases from V and 1 base from J, with 10 bases between.

This clone was seen a single time. The gene calls are TRBV6-5 and TRBJ2-3; 8 bases are a match to TRBD1. The CDR3 contains 15 residues. Germline V CDR1 and CDR2: MNHEY, SVGAGI. V was clipped by 0 bases and J by 3 bases; unmatched bases: 2. The CDR3 coding sequence is TGTGCCAGCAGTTACTCGGACAGGGAGACAGATACGCAGTATTTT. Amino acids: CASSYSDRETDTQYF.

The CDR3 nucleotides read TGCGCCAGCAGCCAAGACGTGGCAGGTACTCTCTACAATGAGCAGTTCTTC. It is translated as CASSQDVAGTLYNEQFF. The chain links TRBV4-3 to TRBJ2-1; D gene ambiguous. V was clipped by 0 bases and J by 3 bases, with 15 bases between them. The CDR3 extends over 17 amino acids. Germline V gives CDR1 LGHNA, CDR2 YSLEER.

The chain uses TRBV7-2 and TRBJ1-2; 10 bases match TRBD1. The CDR3 is made up of 18 amino acids. Germline CDR1 is SGHTA and CDR2 is FQGNSA. The ends lost 1 base at V and 4 bases at J; junction bases unmatched: 12. Written as DNA, the CDR3 is TGTGCCAGCAGCTTAGTCGGAGCCGGGCGGACAGGGGGCTATGGCTACACCTTC. Amino acids: CASSLVGAGRTGGYGYTF.

V and J are TRBV4-2 and TRBJ2-7; no firm D call. Germline V lookup: CDR1 LGHNA, CDR2 YNFKEQ. This CDR3 has 15 residues. Deletions cut 1 base from V and 6 bases from J, with 16 bases between. This CDR3 reads CASSQAGVQGFEQYF. Written as DNA, the CDR3 is TGTGCCAGCAGCCAAGCTGGGGTCCAAGGGTTCGAGCAGTACTTC.

The rearrangement joins TRBV20-1 to TRBJ2-2; D is undetermined. This CDR3 is built from 11 residues. The V gene's germline CDR1 is DFQATT and CDR2 SNEGSKA (reference sequence). V was clipped by 1 base and J by 8 bases, with 5 bases between them. Here the CDR3 DNA reads TGCAGTGCTAGAGGTTGGGGGGAGCTGTTTTTT. Its translation is CSARGWGELFF.